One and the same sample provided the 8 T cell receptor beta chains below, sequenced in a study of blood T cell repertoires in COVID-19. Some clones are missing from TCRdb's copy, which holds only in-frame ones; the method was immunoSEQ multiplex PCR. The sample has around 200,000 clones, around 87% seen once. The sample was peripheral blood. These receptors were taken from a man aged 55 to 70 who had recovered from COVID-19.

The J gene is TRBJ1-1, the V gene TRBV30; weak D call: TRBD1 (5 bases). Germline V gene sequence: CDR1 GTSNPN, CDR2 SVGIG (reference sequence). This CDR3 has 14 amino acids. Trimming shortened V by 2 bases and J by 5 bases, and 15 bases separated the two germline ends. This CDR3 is CAWSSGGRRTEAFF. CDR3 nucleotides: TGTGCCTGGAGTTCCGGGGGAAGGCGGACTGAAGCTTTCTTT.

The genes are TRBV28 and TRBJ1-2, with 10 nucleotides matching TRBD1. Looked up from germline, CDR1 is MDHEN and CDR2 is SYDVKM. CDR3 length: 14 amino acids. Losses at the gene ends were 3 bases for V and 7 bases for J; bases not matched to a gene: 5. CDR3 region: CASSLGQGSAGYTF. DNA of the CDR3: TGTGCCAGCAGTTTGGGACAGGGGTCGGCTGGCTACACCTTC.

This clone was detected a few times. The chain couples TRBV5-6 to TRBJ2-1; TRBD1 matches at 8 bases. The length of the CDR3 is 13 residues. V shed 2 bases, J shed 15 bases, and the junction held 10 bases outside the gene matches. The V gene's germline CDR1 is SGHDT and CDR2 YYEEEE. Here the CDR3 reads CASSFVRRGRAFF. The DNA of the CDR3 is TGTGCCAGCAGCTTCGTCCGCAGGGGGCGAGCGTTCTTC.

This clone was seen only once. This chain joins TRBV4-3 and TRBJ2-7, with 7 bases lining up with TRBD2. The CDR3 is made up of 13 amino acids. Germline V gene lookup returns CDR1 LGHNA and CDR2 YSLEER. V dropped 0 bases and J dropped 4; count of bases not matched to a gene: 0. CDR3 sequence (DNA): TGCGCCAGCAGCCAAGATAGCGGGTACGAGCAGTACTTC. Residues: CASSQDSGYEQYF.

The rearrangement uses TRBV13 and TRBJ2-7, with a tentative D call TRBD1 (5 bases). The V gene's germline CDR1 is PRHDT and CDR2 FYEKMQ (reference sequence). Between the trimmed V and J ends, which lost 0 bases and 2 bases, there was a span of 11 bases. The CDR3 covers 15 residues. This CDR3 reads CASSLGGPSTYEQYF. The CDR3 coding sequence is TGTGCCAGCAGCTTAGGGGGGCCCTCAACCTACGAGCAGTACTTC.

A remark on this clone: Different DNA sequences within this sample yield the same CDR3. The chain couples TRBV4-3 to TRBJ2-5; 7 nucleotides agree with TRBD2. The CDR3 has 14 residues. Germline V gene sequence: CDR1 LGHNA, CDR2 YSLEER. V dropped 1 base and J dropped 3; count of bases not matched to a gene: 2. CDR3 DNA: TGCGCCAGCAGCCAAGCTGGGGGGGAAGAGACCCAGTACTTC. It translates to CASSQAGGEETQYF.

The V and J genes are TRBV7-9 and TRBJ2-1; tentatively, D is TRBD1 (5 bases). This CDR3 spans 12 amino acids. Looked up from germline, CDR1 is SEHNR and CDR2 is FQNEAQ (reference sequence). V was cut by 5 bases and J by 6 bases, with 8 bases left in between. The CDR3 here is CASSVGRNEQFF. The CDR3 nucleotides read TGTGCCAGCAGCGTGGGGCGCAATGAGCAGTTCTTC.

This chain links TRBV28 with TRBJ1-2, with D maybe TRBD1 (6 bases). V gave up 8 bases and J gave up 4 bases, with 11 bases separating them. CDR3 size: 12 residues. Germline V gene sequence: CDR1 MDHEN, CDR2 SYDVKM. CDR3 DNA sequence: TGTGCCAGCCTGCAGGGGATCTATGGCTACACCTTC. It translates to CASLQGIYGYTF.